The present entry profiles one T cell receptor beta chain with its context. The antigen remains unidentified. The V gene's germline CDR1 is SGHDN and CDR2 FVKESK. V dropped 1 base and J dropped 0; count of bases not matched to a gene: 6. This CDR3 has 16 residues. This specimen belongs to a study of blood T cells in healthy people across ages. A J-beta primer mix and a sample-barcoded 5' primer were used in a second PCR of about 7 to 12 cycles. Each cDNA molecule, via a template-switch adaptor with 12 random nucleotides, was tagged. A single record per CDR3 protein comes from TCRdb applying MiXCR to the 5' RACE reads. Of fewer than 1,000,000 distinct CDR3 sequences listed, around 45% are singletons. The study, taken as a whole, reports: The unknown donor CMV status may have confounded expanded clonotype changes. PBMC samples, being unsorted, prevented any conclusive comparison of naive and antigen-experienced cells.

This clonotype was sampled from a man between 60 and 75 years old in good health. Sequencing was carried out using blood. The chain recombines TRBV14 with TRBJ2-7; 7 bases are a match to TRBD2. The CDR3 spells CASSQGPGGSSYEQYF. CDR3 nucleotide sequence: TGTGCCAGCAGCCAAGGTCCCGGGGGGAGCTCCTACGAGCAGTACTTC.